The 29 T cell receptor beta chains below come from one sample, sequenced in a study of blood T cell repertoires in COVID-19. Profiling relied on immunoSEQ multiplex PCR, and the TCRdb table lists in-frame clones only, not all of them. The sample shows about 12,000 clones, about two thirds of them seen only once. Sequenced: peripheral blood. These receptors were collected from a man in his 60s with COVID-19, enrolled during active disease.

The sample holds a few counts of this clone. This CDR3 reads CASSRQQHQPQHF. The CDR3 bases are TGTGCCAGCAGCAGACAGCAACATCAGCCCCAGCATTTT. The genes are TRBV7-6 and TRBJ1-5; the D gene is possibly TRBD1 (5 bases). Germline V CDR1 and CDR2: SGHVS, FNYEAQ. With 5 bases removed from V and 5 bases from J, the gap between germline ends came to 10 bases. The CDR3 loop spans 13 amino acids.

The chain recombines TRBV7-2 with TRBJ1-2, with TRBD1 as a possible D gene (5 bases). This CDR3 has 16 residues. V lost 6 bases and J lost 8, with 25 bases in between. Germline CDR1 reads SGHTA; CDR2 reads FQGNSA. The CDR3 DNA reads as TGTGCCAGCAGTTCCCAAGGGGATCCTGCGGGAAGGGGCTACACCTTC. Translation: CASSSQGDPAGRGYTF.

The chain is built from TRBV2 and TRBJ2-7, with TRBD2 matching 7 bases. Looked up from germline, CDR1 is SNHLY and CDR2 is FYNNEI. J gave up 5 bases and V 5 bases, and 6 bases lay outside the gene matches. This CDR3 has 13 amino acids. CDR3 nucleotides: TGTGCCAGCAGTTCGTTGGGGGGGAACGAGCAGTACGTC. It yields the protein CASSSLGGNEQYV.

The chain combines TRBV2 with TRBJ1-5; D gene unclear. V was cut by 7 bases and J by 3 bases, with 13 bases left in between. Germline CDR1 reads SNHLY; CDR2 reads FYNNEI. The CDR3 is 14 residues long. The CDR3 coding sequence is TGTGCCAGCACCCAGACTGAGGCCAATCAGCCCCAGCATTTT. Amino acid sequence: CASTQTEANQPQHF.

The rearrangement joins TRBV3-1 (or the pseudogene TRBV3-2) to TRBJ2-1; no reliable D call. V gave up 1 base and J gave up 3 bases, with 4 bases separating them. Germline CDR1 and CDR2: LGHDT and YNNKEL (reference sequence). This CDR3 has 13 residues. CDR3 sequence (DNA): TGTGCCAGCAGCCAAGTCCGCTACAATGAGCAGTTCTTC. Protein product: CASSQVRYNEQFF.

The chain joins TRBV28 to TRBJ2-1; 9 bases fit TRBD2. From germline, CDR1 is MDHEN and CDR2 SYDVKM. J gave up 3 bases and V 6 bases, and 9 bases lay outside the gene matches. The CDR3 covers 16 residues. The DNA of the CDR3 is TGTGCCAGCAGGTCTAGCGGGGAGATATTCTACAATGAGCAGTTCTTC. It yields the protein CASRSSGEIFYNEQFF.

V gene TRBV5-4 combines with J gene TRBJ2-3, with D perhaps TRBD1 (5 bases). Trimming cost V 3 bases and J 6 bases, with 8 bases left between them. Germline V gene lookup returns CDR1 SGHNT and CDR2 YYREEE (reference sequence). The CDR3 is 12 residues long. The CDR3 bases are TGTGCCAGCAGCTATGGGGCGGATACGCAGTATTTT. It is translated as CASSYGADTQYF.

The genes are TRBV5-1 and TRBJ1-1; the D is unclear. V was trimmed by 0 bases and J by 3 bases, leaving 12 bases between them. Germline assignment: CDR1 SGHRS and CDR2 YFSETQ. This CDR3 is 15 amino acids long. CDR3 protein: CASSLGSAMYTEAFF. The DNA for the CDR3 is TGCGCCAGCAGCTTGGGTTCAGCGATGTACACTGAAGCTTTCTTT.

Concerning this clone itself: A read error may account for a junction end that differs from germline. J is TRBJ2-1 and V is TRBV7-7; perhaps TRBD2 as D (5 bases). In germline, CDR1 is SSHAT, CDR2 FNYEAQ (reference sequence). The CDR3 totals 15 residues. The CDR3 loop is CASSLAPGRYNEQFF. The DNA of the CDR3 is TGTGCTAGCAGCTTAGCGCCTGGGAGATACAATGAGCAGTTCTTC.

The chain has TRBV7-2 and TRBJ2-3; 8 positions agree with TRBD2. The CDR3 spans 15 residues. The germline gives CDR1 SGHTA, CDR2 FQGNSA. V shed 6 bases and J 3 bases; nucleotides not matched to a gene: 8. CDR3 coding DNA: TGTGCCAGCAGTCCAGGACTAGCCAGGACAGATACGCAGTATTTT. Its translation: CASSPGLARTDTQYF.

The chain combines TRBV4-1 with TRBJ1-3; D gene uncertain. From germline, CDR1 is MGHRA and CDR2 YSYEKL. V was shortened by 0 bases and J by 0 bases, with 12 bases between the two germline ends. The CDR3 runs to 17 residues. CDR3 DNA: TGCGCCAGCAGCCAAGATGCCATAGCTATCTCTGGAAACACCATATATTTT. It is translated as CASSQDAIAISGNTIYF.

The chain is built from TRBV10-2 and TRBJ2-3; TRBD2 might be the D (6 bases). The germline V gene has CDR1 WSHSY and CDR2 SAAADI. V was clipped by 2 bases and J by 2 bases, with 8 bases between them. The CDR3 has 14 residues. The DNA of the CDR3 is TGCGCCAGCAGTGAGCGGGGGTTCACAGATACGCAGTATTTT. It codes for CASSERGFTDTQYF.

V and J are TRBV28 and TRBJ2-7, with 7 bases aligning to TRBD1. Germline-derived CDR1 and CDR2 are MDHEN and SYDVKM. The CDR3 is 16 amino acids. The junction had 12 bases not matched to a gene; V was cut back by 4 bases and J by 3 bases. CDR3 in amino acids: CASSSGTEIKFYEQYF. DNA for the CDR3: TGTGCCAGCAGTTCCGGGACAGAGATTAAATTCTACGAGCAGTACTTC.

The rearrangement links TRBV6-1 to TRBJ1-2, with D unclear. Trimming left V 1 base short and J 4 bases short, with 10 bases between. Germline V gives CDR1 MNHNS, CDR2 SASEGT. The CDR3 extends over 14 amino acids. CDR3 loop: CASSEVPTTYGYTF. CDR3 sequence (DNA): TGTGCCAGCAGTGAAGTACCGACTACCTATGGCTACACCTTC.

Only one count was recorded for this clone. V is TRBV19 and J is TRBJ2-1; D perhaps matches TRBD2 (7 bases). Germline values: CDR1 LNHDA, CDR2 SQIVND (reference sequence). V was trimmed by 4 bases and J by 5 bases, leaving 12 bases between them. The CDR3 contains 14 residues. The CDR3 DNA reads TGTGCCAGTAGTAGGGGGGGCCGAAACAATGAGCAGTTCTTC. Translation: CASSRGGRNNEQFF.

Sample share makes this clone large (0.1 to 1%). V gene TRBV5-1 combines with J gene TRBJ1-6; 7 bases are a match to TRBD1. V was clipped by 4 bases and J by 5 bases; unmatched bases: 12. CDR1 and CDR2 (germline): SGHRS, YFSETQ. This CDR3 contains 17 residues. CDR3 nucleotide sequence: TGCGCCAGCAGCCCGAAAGACCGGGACAGAGATAATTCACCCCTCCACTTT. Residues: CASSPKDRDRDNSPLHF. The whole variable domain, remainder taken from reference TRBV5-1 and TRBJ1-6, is KAGVTQTPRYLIKTRGQQVTLSCSPISGHRSVSWYQQTPGQGLQFLFEYFSETQRNKGNFPGRFSGRQFSNSRSEMNVSTLELGDSALYLCASSPKDRDRDNSPLHFGNGTRLTVT.

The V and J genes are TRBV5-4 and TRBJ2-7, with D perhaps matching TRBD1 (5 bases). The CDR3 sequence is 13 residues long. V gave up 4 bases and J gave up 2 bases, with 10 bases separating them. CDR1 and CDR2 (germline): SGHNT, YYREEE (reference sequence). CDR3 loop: CASSRQRTYEQYF. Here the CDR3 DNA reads TGTGCCAGCAGCCGACAGCGCACCTACGAGCAGTACTTC.

CDR3 protein: CASSLFAGYYRGGRDTQYF. CDR3 nucleotides: TGTGCCAGCAGTTTATTTGCGGGATACTATCGGGGCGGGAGAGATACGCAGTATTTT. The chain uses TRBV28 and TRBJ2-3; 7 bases agree with TRBD2. Trimming removed 1 base from V and 5 bases from J; junction bases left unmatched: 18. Germline assignment: CDR1 MDHEN and CDR2 SYDVKM. CDR3 length: 19 amino acids.

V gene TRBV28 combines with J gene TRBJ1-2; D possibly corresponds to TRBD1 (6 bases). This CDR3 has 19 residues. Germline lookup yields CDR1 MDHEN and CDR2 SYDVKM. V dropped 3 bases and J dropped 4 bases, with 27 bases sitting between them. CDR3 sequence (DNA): TGTGCCAGCAGTTTTCGTTCGGACAGCCCTCCCATTGGGACCTATGGCTACACCTTC. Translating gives CASSFRSDSPPIGTYGYTF.

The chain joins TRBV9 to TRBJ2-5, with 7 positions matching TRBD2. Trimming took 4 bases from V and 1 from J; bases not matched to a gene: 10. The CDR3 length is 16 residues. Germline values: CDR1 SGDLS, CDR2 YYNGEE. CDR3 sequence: CASSYGAGEFQETQYF. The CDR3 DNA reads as TGTGCCAGCAGCTATGGGGCGGGAGAGTTCCAAGAGACCCAGTACTTC.

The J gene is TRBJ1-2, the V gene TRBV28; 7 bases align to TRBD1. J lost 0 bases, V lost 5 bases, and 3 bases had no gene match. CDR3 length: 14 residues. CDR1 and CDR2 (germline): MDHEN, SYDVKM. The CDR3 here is CASSPGQANYGYTF. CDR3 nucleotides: TGTGCCAGCAGTCCTGGACAGGCTAACTATGGCTACACCTTC.

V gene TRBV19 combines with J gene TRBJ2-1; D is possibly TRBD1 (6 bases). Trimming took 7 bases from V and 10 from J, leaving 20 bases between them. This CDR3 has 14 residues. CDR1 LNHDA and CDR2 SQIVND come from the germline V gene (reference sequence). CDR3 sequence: CASNTQQGLNEQFF. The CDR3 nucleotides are TGTGCCAGTAATACCCAACAGGGATTGAACGAGCAGTTCTTC.

The CDR3 is CASRCRGAVQETQYF. The DNA of the CDR3 is TGTGCAAGTCGCTGCAGAGGCGCAGTCCAAGAGACCCAGTACTTC. The V call is TRBV12-2, the J call TRBJ2-5; no check of the table's D call, TRBD2, against the DNA was made. TRBV12-2 is tagged as a pseudogene. The CDR3 runs to 15 residues.

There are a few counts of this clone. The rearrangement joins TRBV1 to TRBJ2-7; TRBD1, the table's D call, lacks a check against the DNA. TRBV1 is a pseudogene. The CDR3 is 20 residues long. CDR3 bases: TGCACCAGCAGCCAAGGCCGCATCTCCTTTCTTCCCCAGGGCACCTACGAGCAGTACTTC. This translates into CTSSQGRISFLPQGTYEQYF.

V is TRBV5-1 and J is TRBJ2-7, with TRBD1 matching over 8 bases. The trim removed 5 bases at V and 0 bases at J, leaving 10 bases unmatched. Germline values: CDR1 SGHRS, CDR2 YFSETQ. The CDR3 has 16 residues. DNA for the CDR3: TGCGCCAGCAGATTTCTCAGGGGGCCCTGCTCCTACGAGCAGTACGTC. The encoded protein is CASRFLRGPCSYEQYV.

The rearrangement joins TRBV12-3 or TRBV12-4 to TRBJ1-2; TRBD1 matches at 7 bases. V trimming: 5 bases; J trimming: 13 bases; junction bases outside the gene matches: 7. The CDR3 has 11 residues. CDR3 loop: CASSTQGPGTF. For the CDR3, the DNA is TGTGCCAGCAGTACACAGGGGCCTGGCACCTTC.

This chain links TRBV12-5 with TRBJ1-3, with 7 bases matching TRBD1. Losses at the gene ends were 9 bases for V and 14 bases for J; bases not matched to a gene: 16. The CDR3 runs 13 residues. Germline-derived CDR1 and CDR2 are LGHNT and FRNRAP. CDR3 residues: CASSGTVPLVVYF. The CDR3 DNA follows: TGTGCTAGCTCCGGGACAGTACCGTTAGTGGTATATTTT.

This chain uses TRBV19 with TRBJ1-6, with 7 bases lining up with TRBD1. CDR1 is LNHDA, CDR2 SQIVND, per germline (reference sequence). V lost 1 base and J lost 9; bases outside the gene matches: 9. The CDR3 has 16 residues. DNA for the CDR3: TGTGCCAGTAGTATAGTCTCCGGGACAGCAGGTTCACCCCTCCACTTT. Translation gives CASSIVSGTAGSPLHF.

CDR3 region: CASSLRAGPTNEQFF. The CDR3 coding sequence is TGTGCCAGCAGCCTCCGAGCGGGACCCACCAATGAGCAGTTCTTC. The J gene is TRBJ2-1, the V gene TRBV13, with 7 bases matching TRBD2. Germline CDR1 is PRHDT and CDR2 is FYEKMQ (reference sequence). The CDR3 is 15 residues long. The V gene end was trimmed by 5 bases and the J gene end by 6 bases; junction bases not matched to a gene: 10. Variable domain in full (rest from reference TRBV13 and TRBJ2-1): AAGVIQSPRHLIKEKRETATLKCYPIPRHDTVYWYQQGPGQDPQFLISFYEKMQSDKGSIPDRFSAQQFSDYHSELNMSSLELGDSALYFCASSLRAGPTNEQFFGPGTRLTVL.